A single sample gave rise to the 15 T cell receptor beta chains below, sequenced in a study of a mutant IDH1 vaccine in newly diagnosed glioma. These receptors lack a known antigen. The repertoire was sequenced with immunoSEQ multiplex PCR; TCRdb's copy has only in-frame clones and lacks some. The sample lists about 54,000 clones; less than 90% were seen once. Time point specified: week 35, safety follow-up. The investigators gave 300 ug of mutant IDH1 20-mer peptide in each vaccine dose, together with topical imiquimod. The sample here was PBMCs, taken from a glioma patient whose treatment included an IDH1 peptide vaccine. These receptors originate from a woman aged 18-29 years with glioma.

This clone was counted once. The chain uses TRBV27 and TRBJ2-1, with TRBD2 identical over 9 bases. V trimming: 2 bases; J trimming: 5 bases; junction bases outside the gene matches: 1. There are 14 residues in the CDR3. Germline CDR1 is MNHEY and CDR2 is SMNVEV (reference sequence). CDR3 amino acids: CASSLLAGNNEQFF. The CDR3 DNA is TGTGCCAGCAGTTTACTAGCGGGGAACAATGAGCAGTTCTTC.

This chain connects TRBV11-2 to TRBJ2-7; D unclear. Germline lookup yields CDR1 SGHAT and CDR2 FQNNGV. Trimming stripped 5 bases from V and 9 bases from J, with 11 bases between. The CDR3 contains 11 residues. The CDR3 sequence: CASSPGSGQYF. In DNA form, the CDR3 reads TGTGCCAGCAGCCCCGGTTCCGGGCAGTACTTC.

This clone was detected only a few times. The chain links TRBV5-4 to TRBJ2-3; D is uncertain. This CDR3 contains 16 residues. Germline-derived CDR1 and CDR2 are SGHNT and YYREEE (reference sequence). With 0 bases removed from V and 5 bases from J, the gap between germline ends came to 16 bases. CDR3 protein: CASSLARKVDIDTQYF. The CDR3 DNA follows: TGTGCCAGCAGCTTGGCCAGGAAGGTGGATATAGATACGCAGTATTTT. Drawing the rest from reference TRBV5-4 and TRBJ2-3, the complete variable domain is ETGVTQSPTHLIKTRGQQVTLRCSSQSGHNTVSWYQQALGQGPQFIFQYYREEENGRGNFPPRFSGLQFPNYSSELNVNALELDDSALYLCASSLARKVDIDTQYFGPGTRLTVL.

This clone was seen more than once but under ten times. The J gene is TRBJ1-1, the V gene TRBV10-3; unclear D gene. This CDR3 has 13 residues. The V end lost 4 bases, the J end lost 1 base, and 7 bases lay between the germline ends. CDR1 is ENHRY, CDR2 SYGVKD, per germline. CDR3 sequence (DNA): TGTGCCATCAGTGTAAAGGGGAACACTGAAGCTTTCTTT. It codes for CAISVKGNTEAFF.

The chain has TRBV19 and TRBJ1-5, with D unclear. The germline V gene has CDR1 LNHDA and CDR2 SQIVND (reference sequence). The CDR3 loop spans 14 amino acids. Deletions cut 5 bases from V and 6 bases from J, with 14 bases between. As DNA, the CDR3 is TGTGCCAGTAGTCCCGGAGAGGTGACTCAGCCCCAGCATTTT. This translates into CASSPGEVTQPQHF.

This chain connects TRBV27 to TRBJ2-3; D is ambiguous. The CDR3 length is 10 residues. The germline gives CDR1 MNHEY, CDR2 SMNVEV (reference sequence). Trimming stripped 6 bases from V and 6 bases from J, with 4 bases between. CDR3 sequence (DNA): TGTGCCAGCAGGGGGGATACGCAGTATTTT. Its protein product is CASRGDTQYF.

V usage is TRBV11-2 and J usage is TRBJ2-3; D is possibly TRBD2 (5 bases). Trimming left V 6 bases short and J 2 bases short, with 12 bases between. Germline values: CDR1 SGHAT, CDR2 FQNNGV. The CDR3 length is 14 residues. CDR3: CASRAGVHTDTQYF. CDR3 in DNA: TGTGCCAGCAGGGCGGGTGTACACACAGATACGCAGTATTTT.

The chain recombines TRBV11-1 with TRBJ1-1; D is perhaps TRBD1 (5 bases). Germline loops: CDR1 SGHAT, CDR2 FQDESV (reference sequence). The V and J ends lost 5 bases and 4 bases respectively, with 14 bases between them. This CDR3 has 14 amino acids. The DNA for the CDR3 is TGTGCCAGCAGCACAGGAGGAGTAGTCACTGAAGCTTTCTTT. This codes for CASSTGGVVTEAFF. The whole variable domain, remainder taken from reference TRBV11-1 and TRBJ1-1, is EAEVAQSPRYKITEKSQAVAFWCDPISGHATLYWYRQILGQGPELLVQFQDESVVDDSQLPKDRFSAERLKGVDSTLKIQPAELGDSAMYLCASSTGGVVTEAFFGQGTRLTVV.

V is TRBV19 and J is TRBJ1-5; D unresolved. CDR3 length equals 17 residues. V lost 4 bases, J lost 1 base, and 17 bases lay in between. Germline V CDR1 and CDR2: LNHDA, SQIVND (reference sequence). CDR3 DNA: TGTGCCAGTAGTACACGGCAGGCGTCGTACAGCAATCAGCCCCAGCATTTT. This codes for CASSTRQASYSNQPQHF.

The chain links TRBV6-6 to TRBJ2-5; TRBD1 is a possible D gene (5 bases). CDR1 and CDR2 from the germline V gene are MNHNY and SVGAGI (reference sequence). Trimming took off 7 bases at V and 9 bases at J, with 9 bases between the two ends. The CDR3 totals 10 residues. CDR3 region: CASIGASQYF. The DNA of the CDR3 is TGTGCCAGCATAGGGGCTTCCCAGTACTTC.

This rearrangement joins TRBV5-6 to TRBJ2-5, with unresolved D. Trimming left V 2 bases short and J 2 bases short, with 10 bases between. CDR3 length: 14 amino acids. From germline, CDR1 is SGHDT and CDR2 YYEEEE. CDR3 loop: CASSLSSGQETQYF. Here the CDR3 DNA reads TGTGCCAGCAGCTTATCGTCTGGGCAAGAGACCCAGTACTTC. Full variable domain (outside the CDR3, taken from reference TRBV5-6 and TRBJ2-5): DAGVTQSPTHLIKTRGQQVTLRCSPKSGHDTVSWYQQALGQGPQFIFQYYEEEERQRGNFPDRFSGHQFPNYSSELNVNALLLGDSALYLCASSLSSGQETQYFGPGTRLLVL.

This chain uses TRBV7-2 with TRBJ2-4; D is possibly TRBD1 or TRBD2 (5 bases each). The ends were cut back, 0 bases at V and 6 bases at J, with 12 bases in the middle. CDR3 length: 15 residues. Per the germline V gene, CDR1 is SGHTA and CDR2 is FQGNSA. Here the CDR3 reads CASSLAEGNGNIQYF. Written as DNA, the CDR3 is TGTGCCAGCAGCTTAGCCGAGGGGAACGGAAACATTCAGTACTTC. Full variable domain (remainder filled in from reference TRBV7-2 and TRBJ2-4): GAGVSQSPSNKVTEKGKDVELRCDPISGHTALYWYRQSLGQGLEFLIYFQGNSAPDKSGLPSDRFSAERTGGSVSTLTIQRTQQEDSAVYLCASSLAEGNGNIQYFGAGTRLSVL.

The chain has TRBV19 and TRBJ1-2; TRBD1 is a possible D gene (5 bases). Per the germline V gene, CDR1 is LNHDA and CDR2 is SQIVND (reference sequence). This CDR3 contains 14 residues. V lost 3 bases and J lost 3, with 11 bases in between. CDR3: CASSIPRQHYGYTF. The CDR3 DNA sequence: TGTGCCAGTAGTATTCCGAGACAGCACTATGGCTACACCTTC.

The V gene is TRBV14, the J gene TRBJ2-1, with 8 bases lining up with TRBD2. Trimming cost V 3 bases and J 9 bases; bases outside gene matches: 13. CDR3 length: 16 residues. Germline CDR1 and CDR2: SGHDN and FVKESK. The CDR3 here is CASSHSGTRRRGEQFF. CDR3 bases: TGTGCCAGCAGCCATTCCGGGACTAGACGTAGGGGTGAGCAGTTCTTC.

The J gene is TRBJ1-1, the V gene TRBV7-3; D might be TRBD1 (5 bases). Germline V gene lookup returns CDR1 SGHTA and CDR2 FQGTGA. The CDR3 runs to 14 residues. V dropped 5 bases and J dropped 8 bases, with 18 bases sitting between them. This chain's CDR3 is CASSTKGPFTEAFF. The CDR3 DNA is TGTGCCAGCAGCACGAAGGGGCCGTTTACAGAAGCTTTCTTT.